The 27 T cell receptor beta chains below all came from one sample that was sequenced in a study of blood T cell repertoires in COVID-19. TCRdb keeps only in-frame clones here, not all; method: immunoSEQ multiplex PCR. The sample has 95,000 to 120,000 clones, around 83% seen once; the top ten hold 3.4%. The sequenced sample was peripheral blood. These TCRs come from a man aged 40-50 years with acute or convalescent COVID-19.

J is TRBJ2-1 and V is TRBV10-3; 7 bases map to TRBD2. The V gene's germline CDR1 is ENHRY and CDR2 SYGVKD. V shed 4 bases and J 3 bases; nucleotides not matched to a gene: 12. The CDR3 is 17 amino acids. The chain's CDR3 is CAISASLAGDLYNEQFF. The CDR3 DNA is TGTGCCATCAGTGCGTCCTTGGCGGGGGATCTCTACAATGAGCAGTTCTTC.

This clone was found many times. The rearrangement links TRBV9 to TRBJ2-3, with 13 bases matching TRBD2. The CDR3 covers 18 residues. Per the germline V gene, CDR1 is SGDLS and CDR2 is YYNGEE. Trimming took 3 bases from V and 3 from J; bases not matched to a gene: 10. CDR3: CASSARPTSGGETDTQYF. CDR3 DNA: TGTGCCAGCAGCGCCCGACCTACTAGCGGGGGGGAAACAGATACGCAGTATTTT. Full variable domain (outside the CDR3, taken from reference TRBV9 and TRBJ2-3): DSGVTQTPKHLITATGQRVTLRCSPRSGDLSVYWYQQSLDQGLQFLIQYYNGEERAKGNILERFSAQQFPDLHSELNLSSLELGDSALYFCASSARPTSGGETDTQYFGPGTRLTVL.

The chain is built from TRBV10-3 and TRBJ2-3; a weak D match, TRBD1 (6 bases). In germline, CDR1 is ENHRY, CDR2 SYGVKD. This CDR3 contains 14 residues. V lost 4 bases and J lost 5, with 13 bases in between. The chain's CDR3 is CAISGQVDGDTQYF. DNA for the CDR3: TGTGCCATCAGTGGACAGGTGGACGGAGATACGCAGTATTTT.

The chain has TRBV19 and TRBJ1-1, with D possibly TRBD1 on 6 matching bases. The CDR3 spans 14 residues. Germline V CDR1 and CDR2: LNHDA, SQIVND (reference sequence). The V and J ends lost 6 bases and 7 bases respectively, with 18 bases between them. Here the CDR3 DNA reads TGTGCCAGTAGGACCCCGCCAGTAGGGGGTGAAGCTTTCTTT. Residues: CASRTPPVGGEAFF. Full variable domain (outside the CDR3, taken from reference TRBV19 and TRBJ1-1): DGGITQSPKYLFRKEGQNVTLSCEQNLNHDAMYWYRQDPGQGLRLIYYSQIVNDFQKGDIAEGYSVSREKKESFPLTVTSAQKNPTAFYLCASRTPPVGGEAFFGQGTRLTVV.

The gene calls are TRBV4-1 and TRBJ2-5; 7 nucleotides agree with TRBD2. This CDR3 region has 15 residues. Germline lookup yields CDR1 MGHRA and CDR2 YSYEKL. V shed 3 bases and J 4 bases; nucleotides not matched to a gene: 8. CDR3 amino acids: CASSQTSLVGETQYF. CDR3 sequence (DNA): TGCGCCAGCAGCCAGACTAGCTTAGTGGGAGAGACCCAGTACTTC.

V usage is TRBV11-2 and J usage is TRBJ2-7; 7 bases fit TRBD2. Trimming at V came to 0 bases and at J to 4 bases, leaving 6 bases not matched to a gene. This CDR3 is 15 amino acids long. Germline CDR1 and CDR2: SGHAT and FQNNGV. The CDR3 nucleotides read TGTGCCAGCAGCTTAGACCCATCGGGGGGATACGAGCAGTACTTC. This codes for CASSLDPSGGYEQYF.

This chain links TRBV4-1 with TRBJ2-3; TRBD1 aligns across 8 bases. The V gene end was trimmed by 4 bases and the J gene end by 6 bases; junction bases not matched to a gene: 15. The CDR3 extends over 17 amino acids. Germline V lookup: CDR1 MGHRA, CDR2 YSYEKL. The CDR3 protein is CASSRKMGQGAGDTQYF. DNA of the CDR3: TGCGCCAGCAGCCGCAAGATGGGCCAGGGGGCTGGTGATACGCAGTATTTT.

This chain joins TRBV29-1 and TRBJ2-7; TRBD1 agrees at 9 bases. CDR1 and CDR2 (germline): SQVTM, ANQGSEA. The CDR3 spans 13 residues. After removal of 3 bases from V and 5 bases from J, the junction contained 5 bases not matched to a gene. CDR3 coding DNA: TGCAGCGTTGATCGACAGGGGGACCACGAGCAGTACTTC. Encoded protein: CSVDRQGDHEQYF.

In nucleotides, the CDR3 is TGTGCCAGCAGTTCTACAGGGACGAACACTGAAGCTTTCTTT. Translating gives CASSSTGTNTEAFF. V and J are TRBV6-5 and TRBJ1-1; TRBD1 is a possible D gene (6 bases). CDR3 length: 14 amino acids. CDR1 MNHEY and CDR2 SVGAGI come from the germline V gene. The V end was cut by 4 bases, the J end by 1 base, with 10 bases between.

This clone appeared once. V is TRBV19 and J is TRBJ1-6, with D uncertain. The V end lost 5 bases, the J end lost 8 bases, and 10 bases lay between the germline ends. Looked up from germline, CDR1 is LNHDA and CDR2 is SQIVND (reference sequence). The CDR3 sequence is 13 residues long. The DNA for the CDR3 is TGTGCCAGTAGTGCGGGTGGTGATTCACCCCTCCACTTT. It codes for CASSAGGDSPLHF.

The V and J genes are TRBV7-9 and TRBJ2-2, with a weak D call TRBD1 (5 bases). Germline V CDR1 and CDR2: SEHNR, FQNEAQ (reference sequence). The CDR3 sequence is 15 residues long. Trimming took off 2 bases at V and 1 base at J, with 8 bases between the two ends. The CDR3 spells CASSLLGENTGELFF. The CDR3 coding sequence is TGTGCCAGCAGCTTACTAGGGGAGAACACCGGGGAGCTGTTTTTT.

This chain joins TRBV4-2 and TRBJ2-7, with 11 bases identical to TRBD2. The CDR3 contains 16 residues. CDR1 is LGHNA and CDR2 is YNFKEQ in the germline V gene. The V gene end was trimmed by 4 bases and the J gene end by 1 base; junction bases not matched to a gene: 6. CDR3 sequence (DNA): TGTGCCAGCAGCCCCCGGGGACTAGCGGATTCCTACGAGCAGTACTTC. Encoded protein: CASSPRGLADSYEQYF.

This chain uses TRBV4-1 with TRBJ2-1; TRBD1 aligns across 10 bases. V dropped 0 bases and J dropped 5; count of bases not matched to a gene: 10. The CDR3 totals 18 residues. In germline, CDR1 is MGHRA, CDR2 YSYEKL. The chain's CDR3 is CASSQDWTRDRGDNEQFF. CDR3 in DNA: TGCGCCAGCAGCCAAGATTGGACCCGGGACAGGGGAGACAATGAGCAGTTCTTC.

J is TRBJ2-3 and V is TRBV7-2; TRBD2 matches at 9 bases. The CDR3 length is 14 residues. Germline V CDR1 and CDR2: SGHTA, FQGNSA. J lost 5 bases, V lost 4 bases, and 4 bases had no gene match. The CDR3 here is CASSWAGGLDTQYF. The CDR3 DNA reads as TGTGCCAGCAGCTGGGCGGGGGGGCTAGATACGCAGTATTTT.

This clone was recorded a few times. This chain connects TRBV24-1 to TRBJ2-7, with 9 bases aligning to TRBD1. Germline loops: CDR1 KGHDR, CDR2 SFDVKD. V lost 7 bases and J lost 6; bases outside the gene matches: 9. This CDR3 is built from 14 residues. Written as DNA, the CDR3 is TGTGCCACCAGCACGACAGGGGGAGCCTCCGAGCAGTACTTC. It specifies CATSTTGGASEQYF.

The V gene is TRBV15, the J gene TRBJ1-1; D is undetermined. This CDR3 comprises 13 residues. The V end was cut by 4 bases, the J end by 6 bases, with 12 bases between. In germline, CDR1 is LNHNV, CDR2 YYDKDF (reference sequence). The CDR3 nucleotides are TGTGCCACCAGCATCCGGGGAGCCGCTGAAGCTTTCTTT. Amino acid sequence: CATSIRGAAEAFF.

J is TRBJ1-2 and V is TRBV2; 7 positions match TRBD1. Germline CDR1 SNHLY, CDR2 FYNNEI. Losses at the gene ends were 2 bases for V and 5 bases for J; bases not matched to a gene: 5. The length of the CDR3 is 14 residues. The CDR3, as DNA: TGTGCCAGCAGTGAAAGGACAGGCGATTATGGCTACACCTTC. This translates into CASSERTGDYGYTF. Full variable domain (remainder filled in from reference TRBV2 and TRBJ1-2): EPEVTQTPSHQVTQMGQEVILRCVPISNHLYFYWYRQILGQKVEFLVSFYNNEISEKSEIFDDQFSVERPDGSNFTLKIRSTKLEDSAMYFCASSERTGDYGYTFGSGTRLTVV.

The genes are TRBV7-2 and TRBJ2-1; TRBD1 agrees at 8 bases. V dropped 3 bases and J dropped 10; count of bases not matched to a gene: 11. The germline CDR1 and CDR2 sequences are SGHTA and FQGNSA. The CDR3 loop spans 15 amino acids. The CDR3 spells CASSFRTGIAREQFF. In nucleotides, the CDR3 is TGTGCCAGCAGCTTCCGGACAGGGATAGCACGGGAGCAGTTCTTC.

The rearrangement joins TRBV27 to TRBJ2-3; D call uncertain. Trimming left V 2 bases short and J 1 base short, with 13 bases between. This CDR3 has 16 residues. Germline CDR1 and CDR2: MNHEY and SMNVEV (reference sequence). The CDR3 DNA reads TGTGCCAGCAGTTTAGGGCTCCACATCCGCACAGATACGCAGTATTTT. It encodes CASSLGLHIRTDTQYF.

The genes are TRBV10-3 and TRBJ2-2; 7 nucleotides line up with TRBD2. After removal of 8 bases from V and 0 bases from J, the junction contained 9 bases not matched to a gene. CDR3 length: 16 amino acids. CDR1 is ENHRY, CDR2 SYGVKD, per germline. The CDR3 bases are TGTGCCATCGACGCGGGGGAAGGGACGAACACCGGGGAGCTGTTTTTT. It translates to CAIDAGEGTNTGELFF.

V and J are TRBV4-3 and TRBJ1-5; 9 nucleotides align to TRBD1. The trim removed 5 bases at V and 7 bases at J, leaving 6 bases unmatched. The CDR3 length is 14 residues. CDR1 and CDR2 (germline): LGHNA, YSLEER. In DNA, the CDR3 is TGCGCCAGCAGCTCCGACAGGGGGGACCAGCCCCAGCATTTT. It specifies CASSSDRGDQPQHF.

The V and J genes are TRBV24-1 and TRBJ2-1, with D possibly TRBD1 on 6 matching bases. Germline V gives CDR1 KGHDR, CDR2 SFDVKD. The ends were cut back, 2 bases at V and 8 bases at J, with 9 bases in the middle. CDR3 length equals 13 residues. The CDR3 protein is CATSDWTDYEQFF. CDR3 in DNA: TGTGCCACCAGTGATTGGACAGATTATGAGCAGTTCTTC.

This clone occurred once. The chain links TRBV2 to TRBJ2-7, with D possibly being TRBD2 (5 bases). This CDR3 contains 15 residues. CDR1 is SNHLY, CDR2 FYNNEI, per germline. Trimming pared 2 bases from V and 3 bases from J, leaving 14 bases between. DNA for the CDR3: TGTGCCAGCAGTGAAAGGCCTCTCGGGGACTACGAGCAGTACTTC. It specifies CASSERPLGDYEQYF.

The chain couples TRBV3-1 (or the pseudogene TRBV3-2) to TRBJ1-1; 8 nucleotides agree with TRBD1. Germline-derived CDR1 and CDR2 are LGHDT and YNNKEL (reference sequence). V was clipped by 0 bases and J by 1 base; unmatched bases: 13. CDR3 length equals 19 residues. CDR3 protein: CASSQDLYGQGAGNTEAFF. The CDR3, as DNA: TGTGCCAGCAGCCAAGATCTTTACGGGCAGGGGGCGGGGAACACTGAAGCTTTCTTT.

The genes are TRBV4-1 and TRBJ1-2, with D hard to call. CDR1 is MGHRA and CDR2 is YSYEKL in the germline V gene. The CDR3 runs to 13 residues. V gave up 1 base and J gave up 8 bases, with 11 bases separating them. CDR3 sequence (DNA): TGCGCCAGCAGCCAAGCCGACGGAGGGGGCTACACCTTC. The encoded protein is CASSQADGGGYTF.

On this clone: Its ends do not fully match the called genes, so a read error is possible. This chain uses TRBV6-6 with TRBJ2-1; perhaps TRBD1 as D (7 bases). Per the germline V gene, CDR1 is MNHNY and CDR2 is SVGAGI (reference sequence). This CDR3 is built from 16 residues. The CDR3 is CASSYGGTASTNERFF. DNA of the CDR3: TGTGCCAGCAGTTATGGGGGGACAGCCTCTACGAATGAGCGGTTCTTC.

The chain joins TRBV24-1 to TRBJ2-5, with TRBD2 identical over 12 bases. The V segment lost 5 bases and the J segment 5 bases; nucleotides outside the gene matches: 5. The germline CDR1 and CDR2 sequences are KGHDR and SFDVKD. The length of the CDR3 is 15 residues. In DNA form, the CDR3 reads TGTGCCACCAGTGTCGGGACTAGCGGGCTGGAGACCCAGTACTTC. Translated: CATSVGTSGLETQYF.